This T cell receptor beta chain was documented in a study of CD8+ T cells in alopecia areata. Study at large: Oral tofacitinib (5 to 10 mg twice daily) was administered to treated patients.

Note on this clone: Its antigen is not identified.

It was cDNA, reverse transcribed from extracted RNA, that served as the sequencing template. Sequencing was performed with immunoSEQ multiplex PCR; in TCRdb, only in-frame clones are kept and a portion is missing. Seen here are 85,000 to 110,000 clones, 85% to 90% observed once, and the top ten hold 8.5% to 14%. Treatment meaning: oral pan-JAK inhibitor, 5-10 mg twice daily. Lesional scalp punch biopsies and peripheral blood were collected from alopecia areata patients. Study-wide findings and caveats: The study found higher clonality in lesional than normal scalp, especially in alopecia totalis/universalis. Resident alphabeta T cells of normal skin are also sequenced in scalp samples.

This TCR was sampled from a human donor with alopecia areata. This material consisted of CD8+ T cells sorted from blood, taken at approximately week 31, from a patient treated with tofacitinib.

The CDR3 loop is CASSLDDLNEQFF. CDR3 coding DNA: TGCGCCAGCAGTCTGGACGACCTCAATGAGCAGTTCTTC. This rearrangement joins TRBV5-1 to TRBJ2-1, with unresolved D. Trimming took off 5 bases at V and 6 bases at J, with 12 bases between the two ends. This CDR3 has 13 residues. Per the germline V gene, CDR1 is SGHRS and CDR2 is YFSETQ.